This T cell receptor (beta chain) was identified in a study of breast tumors, draining lymph nodes, adjacent tissues. One entry per CDR3 protein, called by TCRdb with MiXCR from the multiplex PCR reads. The sample holds approximately 40,000 distinct CDR3 sequences; roughly 32% are singletons and the top ten take about a tenth. This clonotype was counted at least ten times. Its cognate antigen is unknown. The study, taken as a whole, reports: Findings are consistent with lymph node origin and intratumoral expansion of most tumor T cells. Compared with lymph nodes, tumors were less diverse; compared with nontumor tissue, more.

The germline V gene encodes CDR1 SNHLY and CDR2 FYNNEI. This CDR3 has 13 amino acids. Trimming took 6 bases from V and 9 from J; bases not matched to a gene: 6. The V gene is TRBV2, the J gene TRBJ2-1; 9 bases are shared with TRBD2. Sequenced input: breast tumor tissue. The receptor was isolated from a female donor with breast cancer. Some clones in this sample may be carry-over from other donors' samples. The CDR3 spells CASSGTSKAEQFF. In DNA, the CDR3 is TGTGCCAGCAGCGGGACTAGCAAGGCTGAGCAGTTCTTC.